This T cell receptor (beta chain) was sequenced during a study of T cells in Graves' hyperthyroidism and ophthalmopathy. Whole-study findings and limits: A model of 13 V-J pairs discriminated ophthalmopathy from stable hyperthyroidism. Ophthalmopathy onset followed model prediction by a median approximately 5.9 months. Blood also showed most of the thyroid clonotypes that were expanded above 0.001.

Thyroid ultrasound, orbital computed tomography, clinical symptoms, and serum thyroxine and TRAb underpinned diagnoses. TCR beta CDR3 regions were amplified from RNA. First-round RT-PCR targeting the TCR CDR3 was performed with the HTBI primer set. Each CDR3 protein is one row after TCRdb ran MiXCR on the multiplex PCR reads. In the table there are roughly 500,000 distinct CDR3 sequences, 46% of which are singletons. Comments on this clonotype: Antigen specificity is unknown.

The material sequenced was peripheral blood or thyroid tissue (not recorded which). The clonotype originates from an adult woman with Graves' disease, either hyperthyroidism or ophthalmopathy (not recorded which).

The CDR3 DNA reads as TGCAGTGCTAGTTTAGCGGGAGGGCCAGGTGAGCAGTTCTTC. Protein sequence: CSASLAGGPGEQFF. The chain recombines TRBV20-1 with TRBJ2-1; 11 bases are a match to TRBD2. From germline, CDR1 is DFQATT and CDR2 SNEGSKA (reference sequence). J gave up 9 bases and V 3 bases, and 7 bases lay outside the gene matches. This CDR3 comprises 14 residues.